Shown below are 24 T cell receptor beta chains from a single sample sequenced in a study of blood T cell repertoires in COVID-19. TCRdb's copy holds only in-frame clones and misses some; the assay was immunoSEQ multiplex PCR. The sample shows 200,000 to 250,000 clones, 70% to 90% of them seen only once. Input material: peripheral blood. These receptors all stem from a man aged 50-60 years with acute or convalescent COVID-19.

The chain recombines TRBV19 with TRBJ2-7; TRBD2 is a possible D gene (5 bases). The CDR3 covers 13 residues. V lost 2 bases, J lost 3 bases, and 8 bases lay in between. Germline CDR1 is LNHDA and CDR2 is SQIVND (reference sequence). Here the CDR3 DNA reads TGTGCCAGTAGTATAACGGGGAGCTACGAGCAGTACTTC. It yields the protein CASSITGSYEQYF.

The chain combines TRBV5-1 with TRBJ1-2; 8 nucleotides match TRBD1. Germline V gene data show CDR1 as SGHRS and CDR2 as YFSETQ. The CDR3 loop spans 17 amino acids. Germline trimming cut 0 bases from V and 4 bases from J; bases unmatched to any gene: 11. This CDR3 is CASSLAGDPQGGYGYTF. The CDR3 nucleotides are TGCGCCAGCAGCTTGGCCGGCGACCCACAGGGGGGCTATGGCTACACCTTC.

The chain combines TRBV6-5 with TRBJ2-1, with 7 bases matching TRBD1. The V and J ends lost 10 bases and 5 bases, in that order; junction bases with no gene match: 8. The CDR3 is 13 residues long. Germline V gene data show CDR1 as MNHEY and CDR2 as SVGAGI. The CDR3 loop reads CATTVTGNNEQFF. In nucleotides, the CDR3 is TGTGCCACTACCGTGACAGGGAACAATGAGCAGTTCTTC.

This clone was detected once. A junction boundary mismatches the germline segment, possibly from a read error. This sequence joins TRBV7-7 and TRBJ2-1; D remains ambiguous. Germline-derived CDR1 and CDR2 are SSHAT and FNYEAQ (reference sequence). This CDR3 has 15 amino acids. The CDR3 reads CASSFGLTGNNEQFF. The CDR3 DNA follows: TGTGCTAGCAGCTTTGGCCTAACGGGTAACAATGAGCAGTTCTTC.

The V gene is TRBV10-3, the J gene TRBJ1-5; 8 nucleotides line up with TRBD1. V was clipped by 6 bases and J by 6 bases; unmatched bases: 7. The CDR3 runs 14 residues. Germline lookup yields CDR1 ENHRY and CDR2 SYGVKD. This CDR3 reads CAISMTGVGQPQHF. In DNA, the CDR3 is TGTGCCATCAGCATGACAGGGGTGGGTCAGCCCCAGCATTTT.

This clone turned up a few times. This sequence joins TRBV12-3 or TRBV12-4 and TRBJ1-2; 7 bases align to TRBD1. CDR3 length: 13 amino acids. V lost 3 bases and J lost 5; bases outside the gene matches: 3. The CDR3 here is CASSFRDRYGYTF. The CDR3, as DNA: TGTGCCAGCAGTTTTAGGGACAGATATGGCTACACCTTC.

The CDR3 nucleotides read TGTGCCAGCAGCGCCCAAGCGGGACTAGCAGGCCATGAGCAGTTCTTC. Encoded protein: CASSAQAGLAGHEQFF. The chain has TRBV7-3 and TRBJ2-1, with TRBD2 matching over 9 bases. The length of the CDR3 is 16 residues. V shed 5 bases, J shed 8 bases, and the junction held 13 bases outside the gene matches. CDR1 is SGHTA, CDR2 FQGTGA, per germline.

The chain joins TRBV28 to TRBJ2-7; TRBD2 agrees at 7 bases. V lost 3 bases and J lost 3; bases outside the gene matches: 2. The CDR3 is 13 residues long. The germline gives CDR1 MDHEN, CDR2 SYDVKM. CDR3 sequence reads: CASSFGLGYEQYF. The CDR3 DNA follows: TGTGCCAGCAGTTTCGGACTAGGCTACGAGCAGTACTTC.

DNA of the CDR3: TGTGCCATCAGTGTTGGGGACAGGCGTGAAGGGGGGTACTTC. Its protein is CAISVGDRREGGYF. V gene TRBV10-3 combines with J gene TRBJ2-5; 8 bases line up with TRBD1. The germline V gene has CDR1 ENHRY and CDR2 SYGVKD. After removal of 4 bases from V and 13 bases from J, the junction contained 14 bases not matched to a gene. The CDR3 is made up of 14 amino acids.

V is TRBV7-6 and J is TRBJ2-7; tentative D call: TRBD2 (5 bases). Trimming removed 8 bases at V and 4 bases at J, with 9 bases between. The CDR3 contains 11 residues. CDR1 SGHVS and CDR2 FNYEAQ come from the germline V gene. CDR3 in DNA: TGTGCCAGCGGCGGGCGGTACGAGCAGTACTTC. Its protein product is CASGGRYEQYF.

The V gene is TRBV2, the J gene TRBJ2-7, with 10 bases fitting TRBD2. The junction had 5 bases not matched to a gene; V was cut back by 7 bases and J by 5 bases. The CDR3 runs 13 residues. Looked up from germline, CDR1 is SNHLY and CDR2 is FYNNEI. The chain's CDR3 is CASNGLAGDEQYF. The CDR3 nucleotides are TGTGCCAGCAACGGCCTAGCGGGAGACGAGCAGTACTTC. Full variable domain (outside the CDR3, taken from reference TRBV2 and TRBJ2-7): EPEVTQTPSHQVTQMGQEVILRCVPISNHLYFYWYRQILGQKVEFLVSFYNNEISEKSEIFDDQFSVERPDGSNFTLKIRSTKLEDSAMYFCASNGLAGDEQYFGPGTRLTVT.

With respect to this clone: Mismatch with germline at one junction end may stem from a read error. The V and J genes are TRBV29-1 and TRBJ1-1; D not certain. The CDR3 extends over 13 amino acids. Germline lookup yields CDR1 SQVTM and CDR2 ANQGSEA. As DNA, the CDR3 is TGCAGCGTGGAAGTATTGGAGGTTCCTGAAGCTTTCTTT. It specifies CSVEVLEVPEAFF.

This clone occurred once. The chain recombines TRBV9 with TRBJ2-3; possibly TRBD1 for D (6 bases). Germline-derived CDR1 and CDR2 are SGDLS and YYNGEE. V gave up 3 bases and J gave up 5 bases, with 13 bases separating them. The CDR3 totals 14 residues. CDR3 in amino acids: CASSASGVVDTQYF. The CDR3 DNA follows: TGTGCCAGCAGCGCCTCAGGGGTGGTAGATACGCAGTATTTT.

The J gene is TRBJ2-7, the V gene TRBV3-1 (or the pseudogene TRBV3-2), with D maybe TRBD1 (6 bases). The V gene's germline CDR1 is LGHDT and CDR2 YNNKEL (reference sequence). The V end lost 1 base, the J end lost 4 bases, and 11 bases lay between the germline ends. The CDR3 consists of 14 residues. Here the CDR3 reads CASSQGGLWYEQYF. In DNA form, the CDR3 reads TGTGCCAGCAGCCAAGGGGGGCTCTGGTACGAGCAGTACTTC.

This rearrangement joins TRBV11-1 to TRBJ1-2, with D unclear. In germline, CDR1 is SGHAT, CDR2 FQDESV (reference sequence). The CDR3 is 13 amino acids. Trimming left V 3 bases short and J 8 bases short, with 13 bases between. The CDR3 coding sequence is TGTGCCAGCAGCTTTGGTCCTACGTCCGGCTACACCTTC. Its protein product is CASSFGPTSGYTF.

This chain uses TRBV18 with TRBJ1-6, with D perhaps matching TRBD1 (6 bases). Looked up from germline, CDR1 is KGHSH and CDR2 is LQKENI. This CDR3 comprises 15 residues. V lost 4 bases and J 10 bases, leaving 17 bases between the germline ends. CDR3 loop: CASSQGTKFESPLHF. The CDR3, as DNA: TGTGCCAGCTCACAGGGGACAAAGTTTGAATCACCCCTCCACTTT.

The chain uses TRBV9 and TRBJ2-3; unclear D gene. This CDR3 region has 14 residues. Germline lookup yields CDR1 SGDLS and CDR2 YYNGEE. Trimming cost V 0 bases and J 2 bases, with 7 bases left between them. CDR3 sequence (DNA): TGTGCCAGCAGCGTAGATCACACCACAGATACGCAGTATTTT. This sequence encodes CASSVDHTTDTQYF. The full variable domain, completed using reference TRBV9 and TRBJ2-3, is DSGVTQTPKHLITATGQRVTLRCSPRSGDLSVYWYQQSLDQGLQFLIQYYNGEERAKGNILERFSAQQFPDLHSELNLSSLELGDSALYFCASSVDHTTDTQYFGPGTRLTVL.

The chain couples TRBV6-5 to TRBJ1-1; D is possibly TRBD1 (6 bases). Germline CDR1 reads MNHEY; CDR2 reads SVGAGI. The CDR3 is made up of 13 amino acids. Trimming removed 2 bases at V and 8 bases at J, with 12 bases between. The CDR3 DNA is TGTGCCAGCAGTTACCACGGACAGACGGAAGCTTTCTTT. Protein product: CASSYHGQTEAFF.

The sample holds a few counts of this clone. The chain employs TRBV10-2 and TRBJ2-7; 7 bases agree with TRBD2. The CDR3 extends over 12 amino acids. With 6 bases clipped from V and 6 bases from J, the junction kept 5 bases outside the gene matches. Germline V gene data show CDR1 as WSHSY and CDR2 as SAAADI. The CDR3 is CASSLGLVEQYF. The CDR3 DNA reads TGCGCCAGCAGCCTAGGACTAGTCGAGCAGTACTTC.

The rearrangement links TRBV12-3 or TRBV12-4 to TRBJ1-5, with no clear D. The CDR3 runs to 12 residues. Trimming took 4 bases from V and 6 from J, leaving 7 bases between them. The CDR3 sequence: CASSSGVQPQHF. For the CDR3, the DNA is TGTGCCAGCAGTTCGGGAGTTCAGCCCCAGCATTTT.

CDR3: CASSEGTGANIQYF. In DNA, the CDR3 is TGTGCCAGCAGTGAAGGGACAGGCGCGAACATTCAGTACTTC. V and J are TRBV6-1 and TRBJ2-4; the match to TRBD1 covers 7 bases. Trimming took 1 base from V and 7 from J; bases not matched to a gene: 4. Germline V gene data show CDR1 as MNHNS and CDR2 as SASEGT. The length of the CDR3 is 14 residues.

The chain links TRBV11-2 to TRBJ2-7, with 9 bases identical to TRBD1. Losses at the gene ends were 5 bases for V and 5 bases for J; bases not matched to a gene: 7. Germline assignment: CDR1 SGHAT and CDR2 FQNNGV. This CDR3 comprises 14 residues. The CDR3 protein is CASSQDRGDDEQYF. The DNA of the CDR3 is TGTGCCAGCAGCCAGGACAGGGGTGACGACGAGCAGTACTTC.

The CDR3 spells CASSQGTGGGWETQYF. The CDR3 nucleotides read TGTGCCAGCAGCCAAGGGACAGGGGGCGGGTGGGAGACCCAGTACTTC. The chain employs TRBV3-1 (or the pseudogene TRBV3-2) and TRBJ2-5; TRBD1 matches 11 bases. CDR3 size: 16 residues. V dropped 1 base and J dropped 5; count of bases not matched to a gene: 6. Per germline, CDR1 LGHDT and CDR2 YNNKEL (reference sequence).

This chain connects TRBV13 to TRBJ1-3; weak D call: TRBD1 (5 bases). Germline-derived CDR1 and CDR2 are PRHDT and FYEKMQ (reference sequence). CDR3 length: 16 residues. V dropped 0 bases and J dropped 0 bases, with 9 bases sitting between them. CDR3 amino acids: CASSLGLQVSGNTIYF. DNA of the CDR3: TGTGCCAGCAGCTTAGGGTTACAGGTCTCTGGAAACACCATATATTTT.